Listed here are 32 T cell receptor beta chains from one sample, sequenced in a study of CDR3 diversity in severe acne. TCRdb fed the PCR reads into MiXCR, producing one record per CDR3 protein. The sample contains 89,000 or so distinct CDR3 sequences, roughly half of which appear only once. Material for sequencing was blood. The receptors here all came from a male donor in good health, serving as a control.

This clonotype turned up a few times. The genes are TRBV2 and TRBJ1-3; no clear D gene. V lost 6 bases and J 0 bases, leaving 6 bases between the germline ends. The CDR3 length is 13 residues. Per germline, CDR1 SNHLY and CDR2 FYNNEI. The CDR3 region is CASREGSGNTIYF. The CDR3 bases are TGTGCCAGCAGGGAGGGCTCTGGAAACACCATATATTTT.

This clonotype is deemed medium-sized. V gene TRBV7-2 combines with J gene TRBJ1-4; TRBD1 matches 7 bases. The CDR3 extends over 14 amino acids. The germline V gene has CDR1 SGHTA and CDR2 FQGNSA. The junction had 4 bases not matched to a gene; V was cut back by 1 base and J by 8 bases. The CDR3 nucleotides read TGTGCCAGCAGCTTAGAGACAGGGAACGAAAAACTGTTTTTT. Translating gives CASSLETGNEKLFF.

By sample fraction, this clonotype is medium-sized (0.01 to 0.1%). V and J are TRBV5-5 and TRBJ1-2; 8 positions agree with TRBD1. The ends lost 4 bases at V and 3 bases at J; junction bases unmatched: 8. This CDR3 has 15 amino acids. Germline CDR1 reads SGHKS; CDR2 reads YYEKEE (reference sequence). Here the CDR3 reads CASSVTQGDDYGYTF. The CDR3 DNA reads TGTGCCAGCAGCGTGACACAGGGGGACGACTATGGCTACACCTTC.

A note on this clonotype: Just one base apart from a much larger clone, this may be a read error. V is TRBV2 and J is TRBJ2-7; D unresolved. The germline V gene encodes CDR1 SNHLY and CDR2 FYNNEI. The length of the CDR3 is 12 residues. The CDR3 sequence is CASSVEAYGQYF. CDR3 nucleotides: TGTGCCAGCAGTGTCGAGGCCTACGGGCAGTACTTC.

The sample holds many counts of this clonotype. The V gene is TRBV11-1, the J gene TRBJ1-1, with D unresolved. Germline CDR1 reads SGHAT; CDR2 reads FQDESV (reference sequence). V was trimmed by 1 base and J by 4 bases, leaving 7 bases between them. There are 13 residues in the CDR3. The CDR3 spells CASSLEGPTEAFF. The CDR3 coding sequence is TGTGCCAGCAGCTTAGAAGGGCCCACTGAAGCTTTCTTT.

The gene calls are TRBV6-1 and TRBJ1-1; 8 bases agree with TRBD1. This CDR3 is 16 amino acids long. With 8 bases clipped from V and 0 bases from J, the junction kept 11 bases outside the gene matches. CDR1 is MNHNS, CDR2 SASEGT, per germline. CDR3 sequence (DNA): TGTGCCAGCGGAACCAGGACAGGGTCCATGAACACTGAAGCTTTCTTT. This sequence encodes CASGTRTGSMNTEAFF.

This rearrangement joins TRBV20-1 to TRBJ2-1, with 13 bases lining up with TRBD2. Germline CDR1 is DFQATT and CDR2 is SNEGSKA (reference sequence). V dropped 6 bases and J dropped 3; count of bases not matched to a gene: 11. This CDR3 is 17 amino acids long. This CDR3 is CSAHGRLAGGLYNEQFF. CDR3 bases: TGCAGTGCCCATGGTCGACTAGCGGGGGGCCTCTACAATGAGCAGTTCTTC.

CDR3 coding DNA: TGTGCCAGCAGTAGCCAAGAGTCCAGGCGAAGCTCCTACGAGCAGTACTTC. This gives the protein CASSSQESRRSSYEQYF. The V call is TRBV2, the J call TRBJ2-7; D is uncertain. Germline CDR1 and CDR2: SNHLY and FYNNEI. The CDR3 runs 17 residues. V was pared by 5 bases and J by 0 bases, with 20 bases between.

In its sample, this clonotype was seen many times. The chain couples TRBV11-1 to TRBJ2-7; D is uncertain. Germline V lookup: CDR1 SGHAT, CDR2 FQDESV (reference sequence). V lost 8 bases, J lost 4 bases, and 21 bases lay in between. The CDR3 has 15 amino acids. The CDR3 DNA reads TGTGCCAGCTCAACCCCCGGGCCCACGCTATACGAGCAGTACTTC. Protein product: CASSTPGPTLYEQYF.

The CDR3 is CASSRGDNSNTEAFF. The CDR3 bases are TGTGCCAGCAGTCGCGGGGACAACTCCAACACTGAAGCTTTCTTT. The chain couples TRBV7-9 to TRBJ1-1; D is possibly TRBD1 (6 bases). This CDR3 region has 15 residues. Trimming removed 6 bases at V and 2 bases at J, with 16 bases between. Germline V gene sequence: CDR1 SEHNR, CDR2 FQNEAQ (reference sequence).

This clonotype turned up a few times. The chain links TRBV13 to TRBJ1-1; D unclear. Trimming cost V 5 bases and J 7 bases, with 11 bases left between them. This CDR3 region has 12 residues. Germline V gene data show CDR1 as PRHDT and CDR2 as FYEKMQ (reference sequence). For the CDR3, the DNA is TGTGCCAGCAGCGCCACGAGGAGTGAAGCTTTCTTT. Protein product: CASSATRSEAFF.

Worth noting for this clonotype: Given the absence of the conserved phenylalanine or tryptophan at the CDR3 end, a read error is likely. V is TRBV5-1 and J is TRBJ2-5; D not certain. Per the germline V gene, CDR1 is SGHRS and CDR2 is YFSETQ. The CDR3 loop spans 17 amino acids. Trimming shortened V by 3 bases and J by 2 bases, and 20 bases separated the two germline ends. The CDR3 nucleotides are TGCGCCAGCAGCTCTGCGAGGTCGCTGATCGGGCAAGAGACCCAGTACCTC. Its protein product is CASSSARSLIGQETQYL.

This clonotype has only a few counts. The chain employs TRBV20-1 and TRBJ1-6; a possible D gene is TRBD1 (6 bases). The CDR3 is 12 residues long. From germline, CDR1 is DFQATT and CDR2 SNEGSKA (reference sequence). Trimming stripped 3 bases from V and 10 bases from J, with 10 bases between. The CDR3 DNA reads as TGCAGTGCTAGTCCAGGGGACTCACCCCTCCACTTT. As protein: CSASPGDSPLHF.

The sample holds a few counts of this clonotype. The rearrangement joins TRBV2 to TRBJ2-3; 7 nucleotides line up with TRBD2. The junction had 8 bases not matched to a gene; V was cut back by 3 bases and J by 11 bases. Germline loops: CDR1 SNHLY, CDR2 FYNNEI. The CDR3 loop spans 13 amino acids. The CDR3, as DNA: TGTGCCAGCAGTGACGGGGAGGGCAATGAGCAGTATTTT. This sequence encodes CASSDGEGNEQYF.

The V call is TRBV9, the J call TRBJ2-3; D is undetermined. This CDR3 is 13 amino acids long. V shed 0 bases and J shed 4 bases, with 6 bases lying between them. Germline CDR1 SGDLS, CDR2 YYNGEE. Here the CDR3 DNA reads TGTGCCAGCAGCGTAGGAGTGTCAGATACGCAGTATTTT. Protein sequence: CASSVGVSDTQYF.

In this sample, this clonotype turned up many times. The gene calls are TRBV18 and TRBJ1-1; no clear D. CDR1 KGHSH and CDR2 LQKENI come from the germline V gene. Trimming took 8 bases from V and 3 from J, leaving 16 bases between them. The CDR3 has 14 residues. The DNA of the CDR3 is TGTGCCAGCCTTTTCAGAGACCAAGACACTGAAGCTTTCTTT. Its protein is CASLFRDQDTEAFF. Based on the CDR3 plus reference TRBV18 and TRBJ1-1, the full variable domain is NAGVMQNPRHLVRRRGQEARLRCSPMKGHSHVYWYRQLPEEGLKFMVYLQKENIIDESGMPKERFSAEFPKEGPSILRIQQVVRGDSAAYFCASLFRDQDTEAFFGQGTRLTVV.

The chain combines TRBV25-1 with TRBJ1-5; D unclear. Germline V gene lookup returns CDR1 MGHDK and CDR2 SYGVNS. The CDR3 loop spans 14 amino acids. V lost 8 bases to trimming and J lost 4 bases, with 15 bases between them. CDR3 coding DNA: TGTGCCAGCTCACCACGAGACGGGAATCAGCCCCAGCATTTT. Its translation: CASSPRDGNQPQHF.

This chain links TRBV7-2 with TRBJ1-5, with TRBD1 identical over 7 bases. Germline CDR1 reads SGHTA; CDR2 reads FQGNSA. J lost 2 bases, V lost 6 bases, and 13 bases had no gene match. This CDR3 has 17 amino acids. The DNA of the CDR3 is TGTGCCAGCAGTCCTCGCACCGGGACAGATCGCAATCAGCCCCAGCATTTT. Its protein is CASSPRTGTDRNQPQHF. Full variable domain (outside the CDR3, taken from reference TRBV7-2 and TRBJ1-5): GAGVSQSPSNKVTEKGKDVELRCDPISGHTALYWYRQSLGQGLEFLIYFQGNSAPDKSGLPSDRFSAERTGGSVSTLTIQRTQQEDSAVYLCASSPRTGTDRNQPQHFGDGTRLSIL.

This clonotype was recorded only once. This chain links TRBV20-1 with TRBJ2-1, with 9 bases lining up with TRBD2. Trimming took 2 bases from V and 3 from J; bases not matched to a gene: 2. Per germline, CDR1 DFQATT and CDR2 SNEGSKA (reference sequence). CDR3 length equals 14 residues. In DNA form, the CDR3 reads TGCAGTGCTAGACTAGCGGGGTTCTACAATGAGCAGTTCTTC. It encodes CSARLAGFYNEQFF.

This rearrangement joins TRBV19 to TRBJ1-6; D is uncertain. Germline loops: CDR1 LNHDA, CDR2 SQIVND (reference sequence). The CDR3 is 14 residues long. Trimming left V 7 bases short and J 10 bases short, with 17 bases between. The CDR3 spells CASNPQGFGSPLHF. In DNA, the CDR3 is TGTGCCAGTAACCCACAAGGGTTCGGGTCACCCCTCCACTTT.

Note on this clonotype: This may be a read error: a much more frequent sequence differs by one nucleotide. The rearrangement joins TRBV5-6 to TRBJ2-1; either TRBD1 or TRBD2 may supply D (5 bases each). Germline values: CDR1 SGHDT, CDR2 YYEEEE. The CDR3 totals 14 residues. The CDR3 loop reads CASSQGPIYNEQSF. CDR3 coding DNA: TGTGCCAGCAGCCAGGGACCGATTTACAATGAGCAGTCCTTC.

The gene calls are TRBV20-1 and TRBJ2-7; the D is unclear. V was trimmed by 4 bases and J by 5 bases, leaving 9 bases between them. In germline, CDR1 is DFQATT, CDR2 SNEGSKA (reference sequence). This CDR3 comprises 11 residues. DNA of the CDR3: TGCAGTGCTACTCATCAAAACGAGCAGTACTTC. Its protein is CSATHQNEQYF.

This clonotype was observed at least ten times. V usage is TRBV30 and J usage is TRBJ1-2; 8 nucleotides align to TRBD1. Germline loops: CDR1 GTSNPN, CDR2 SVGIG (reference sequence). This CDR3 is 15 amino acids long. Trimming removed 1 base from V and 2 bases from J; junction bases left unmatched: 6. This CDR3 is CAWSARQGRNYGYTF. CDR3 DNA: TGTGCCTGGAGTGCTCGACAGGGGAGGAACTATGGCTACACCTTC.

This clonotype showed up many times. The rearrangement uses TRBV5-8 and TRBJ2-1, with D possibly being TRBD1 (6 bases). V shed 4 bases and J shed 4 bases, with 15 bases lying between them. The CDR3 has 15 amino acids. CDR1 is SGHTS and CDR2 is YDEGEE in the germline V gene. CDR3 DNA sequence: TGTGCCAGCAGCCCCGAAGGGGGACCGTACAATGAGCAGTTCTTC. Translation gives CASSPEGGPYNEQFF.

The chain combines TRBV5-4 with TRBJ1-2; unclear D gene. Germline CDR1 reads SGHNT; CDR2 reads YYREEE (reference sequence). This CDR3 has 15 residues. V lost 4 bases and J lost 4, with 17 bases in between. This chain's CDR3 is CASSVKPGNFYGYTF. In DNA, the CDR3 is TGTGCCAGCAGCGTAAAACCGGGCAACTTCTATGGCTACACCTTC.

This sequence joins TRBV6-1 and TRBJ2-5; D is possibly TRBD1 (6 bases). This CDR3 is 12 amino acids long. V lost 7 bases and J 5 bases, leaving 11 bases between the germline ends. The germline V gene has CDR1 MNHNS and CDR2 SASEGT. CDR3 protein: CASTSTGETQYF. In DNA, the CDR3 is TGTGCCAGCACCTCCACAGGGGAGACCCAGTACTTC.

This clonotype was seen only a few times. The chain carries TRBV7-3 and TRBJ2-7; perhaps TRBD1 as D (7 bases). The V end lost 7 bases, the J end lost 5 bases, and 15 bases lay between the germline ends. Germline lookup yields CDR1 SGHTA and CDR2 FQGTGA. This CDR3 region has 13 residues. This CDR3 reads CASNGGGADEQYF. DNA for the CDR3: TGTGCCAGCAACGGAGGGGGCGCGGACGAGCAGTACTTC. The whole variable domain, filled in from reference TRBV7-3 and TRBJ2-7, reads GAGVSQTPSNKVTEKGKYVELRCDPISGHTALYWYRQSLGQGPEFLIYFQGTGAADDSGLPNDRFFAVRPEGSVSTLKIQRTERGDSAVYLCASNGGGADEQYFGPGTRLTVT.

The chain is built from TRBV14 and TRBJ2-5, with 14 bases that match TRBD2. V was clipped by 4 bases and J by 4 bases; unmatched bases: 2. Germline CDR1 reads SGHDN; CDR2 reads FVKESK. The CDR3 runs 15 residues. DNA for the CDR3: TGTGCCAGCAGCCCCGGACTAGCGGGAGGAGAGACCCAGTACTTC. Protein product: CASSPGLAGGETQYF.

This clonotype has only a few counts. V is TRBV25-1 and J is TRBJ1-3; 8 bases align to TRBD1. J gave up 4 bases and V 0 bases, and 5 bases lay outside the gene matches. The CDR3 sequence is 16 residues long. The germline CDR1 and CDR2 sequences are MGHDK and SYGVNS. The CDR3 region is CASSEYGQGSGNTIYF. CDR3 DNA: TGTGCCAGCAGTGAATACGGACAGGGATCAGGAAACACCATATATTTT.

This clonotype was seen once. Mismatch with germline at one junction end may stem from a read error. As DNA, the CDR3 is TGTGCCAACAGCGTAGGCGGGGGAACTGAAGCTTTCTTT. Residues: CANSVGGGTEAFF. The chain carries TRBV9 and TRBJ1-1, with D possibly being TRBD1 (5 bases). The CDR3 extends over 13 amino acids. Looked up from germline, CDR1 is SGDLS and CDR2 is YYNGEE.

The chain recombines TRBV19 with TRBJ1-1; no definite D call. The V and J ends lost 7 bases and 0 bases respectively, with 12 bases between them. Per the germline V gene, CDR1 is LNHDA and CDR2 is SQIVND (reference sequence). This CDR3 is 14 amino acids long. In nucleotides, the CDR3 is TGTGCCAGTATAAAACCCGGGGTGAACACTGAAGCTTTCTTT. Amino acids: CASIKPGVNTEAFF.

The V gene is TRBV2, the J gene TRBJ2-5; D is possibly TRBD2 (5 bases). The CDR3 runs to 15 residues. Trimming cost V 3 bases and J 2 bases, with 13 bases left between them. Germline assignment: CDR1 SNHLY and CDR2 FYNNEI. This chain's CDR3 is CASSDSPSNQETQYF. In nucleotides, the CDR3 is TGTGCCAGCAGTGATTCCCCTAGCAATCAAGAGACCCAGTACTTC.